Listed here are 8 T cell receptor beta chains from one sample, sequenced in a study of blood T cell repertoires in COVID-19. Produced via immunoSEQ multiplex PCR; TCRdb's table is partial and in-frame only. In the table there are 310,000 or so clones, around 90% of which are singletons. Sequencing was performed on peripheral blood. The receptors originated from a man younger than 35 who had recovered from COVID-19.

This clone showed up just once. The V gene is TRBV5-1, the J gene TRBJ2-7; D remains unclear. CDR3 length: 13 residues. Trimming removed 3 bases at V and 3 bases at J, with 10 bases between. The germline CDR1 and CDR2 sequences are SGHRS and YFSETQ. The DNA of the CDR3 is TGCGCCAGCAGCTCGGGTAGCAGCTACGAGCAGTACTTC. Amino acid sequence: CASSSGSSYEQYF.

The rearrangement joins TRBV3-1 (or the pseudogene TRBV3-2) to TRBJ1-1; 8 positions match TRBD1. There are 16 residues in the CDR3. Per germline, CDR1 LGHDT and CDR2 YNNKEL (reference sequence). The junction had 8 bases not matched to a gene; V was cut back by 5 bases and J by 0 bases. CDR3: CASSARTGLLNTEAFF. The CDR3 nucleotides are TGTGCCAGCAGCGCCCGGACAGGGCTATTGAACACTGAAGCTTTCTTT.

The rearrangement uses TRBV2 and TRBJ2-7; 11 nucleotides agree with TRBD1. The CDR3 has 14 residues. V was clipped by 4 bases and J by 6 bases; unmatched bases: 5. Germline V gene sequence: CDR1 SNHLY, CDR2 FYNNEI. The CDR3: CASSADRGQGEQYF. The DNA for the CDR3 is TGTGCCAGCAGTGCGGACAGGGGGCAAGGCGAGCAGTACTTC.

Comment on this clone: The sample has other DNA sequences that encode this CDR3 too. This CDR3 is CASSEGGAGEKLFF. The CDR3, as DNA: TGTGCCAGCTCGGAAGGGGGGGCAGGGGAAAAACTGTTTTTT. The chain recombines TRBV25-1 with TRBJ1-4, with D perhaps matching TRBD1 (6 bases). There are 14 residues in the CDR3. Germline V gene data show CDR1 as MGHDK and CDR2 as SYGVNS. V gave up 8 bases and J gave up 8 bases, with 18 bases separating them. Together with reference TRBV25-1 and TRBJ1-4, the CDR3 gives the full variable domain: EADIYQTPRYLVIGTGKKITLECSQTMGHDKMYWYQQDPGMELHLIHYSYGVNSTEKGDLSSESTVSRIRTEHFPLTLESARPSHTSQYLCASSEGGAGEKLFFGSGTQLSVL.

The genes are TRBV4-1 and TRBJ1-2; D is perhaps TRBD1 (5 bases). Germline lookup yields CDR1 MGHRA and CDR2 YSYEKL. V was trimmed by 0 bases and J by 4 bases, leaving 12 bases between them. The CDR3 totals 15 residues. For the CDR3, the DNA is TGCGCCAGCAGCCAAGATTGGGGGGGATTCTATGGCTACACCTTC. As protein: CASSQDWGGFYGYTF.

This rearrangement joins TRBV2 to TRBJ1-2; a weak D match, TRBD1 (6 bases). CDR1 is SNHLY and CDR2 is FYNNEI in the germline V gene. V gave up 3 bases and J gave up 1 base, with 9 bases separating them. The CDR3 covers 14 residues. For the CDR3, the DNA is TGTGCCAGCAGTGAGACAGGAGTTAACTATGGCTACACCTTC. This encodes CASSETGVNYGYTF.

The chain links TRBV30 to TRBJ2-7; D may be TRBD2 (5 bases). The germline V gene has CDR1 GTSNPN and CDR2 SVGIG (reference sequence). The CDR3 runs to 14 residues. The germline V and J ends were trimmed by 1 base and 0 bases, with 10 bases remaining between them. For the CDR3, the DNA is TGTGCCTGGAGTGACCACCGGGACTCCTACGAGCAGTACTTC. Protein: CAWSDHRDSYEQYF.

The rearrangement joins TRBV10-3 to TRBJ1-3; maybe TRBD1 (6 bases). Trimming removed 7 bases at V and 3 bases at J, with 19 bases between. This CDR3 contains 16 residues. The germline CDR1 and CDR2 sequences are ENHRY and SYGVKD. The DNA for the CDR3 is TGTGCCATCAAAGATCCGAGGTGGGGACATGGAAACACCATATATTTT. This sequence encodes CAIKDPRWGHGNTIYF.